Listed here are 5 T cell receptor beta chains from one sample, sequenced in a study of blood T cell repertoires in COVID-19. Sequenced by immunoSEQ multiplex PCR; TCRdb stores in-frame clones only, minus some. This sample has fewer than 150,000 clones, with about nine tenths found just once. The material sequenced was peripheral blood. The receptors come from a man aged 50 to 60 with active or convalescent COVID-19.

The chain links TRBV6-5 to TRBJ2-7; 9 bases are a match to TRBD2. CDR3 length equals 15 residues. V lost 5 bases, J lost 0 bases, and 5 bases stayed unmatched. From germline, CDR1 is MNHEY and CDR2 SVGAGI. CDR3 bases: TGTGCCAGCAGTAGCGGGACTAGCATCTCCTACGAGCAGTACTTC. Translating gives CASSSGTSISYEQYF.

The chain combines TRBV4-2 with TRBJ1-2; the match to TRBD1 covers 9 bases. The CDR3 is 14 residues long. The germline CDR1 and CDR2 sequences are LGHNA and YNFKEQ. V lost 4 bases, J lost 2 bases, and 2 bases stayed unmatched. The CDR3 region has the DNA TGTGCCAGCAGCCCGGACAGGGGCAACTATGGCTACACCTTC. Translated, it gives CASSPDRGNYGYTF.

This clone was counted a few times. This sequence joins TRBV18 and TRBJ1-3; TRBD1 aligns across 11 bases. Germline lookup yields CDR1 KGHSH and CDR2 LQKENI. The length of the CDR3 is 15 residues. Germline trimming cut 5 bases from V and 3 bases from J; bases unmatched to any gene: 3. The CDR3 here is CASSGQGARGNTIYF. The CDR3 DNA reads as TGTGCCAGCTCAGGACAGGGGGCGCGTGGAAACACCATATATTTT.

This chain links TRBV2 with TRBJ2-7; 7 bases are shared with TRBD1. This CDR3 is built from 15 residues. The germline V gene encodes CDR1 SNHLY and CDR2 FYNNEI. V shed 3 bases and J 3 bases; nucleotides not matched to a gene: 8. The CDR3 here is CASSDNMDRFYEQYF. For the CDR3, the DNA is TGTGCCAGCAGTGATAATATGGACAGGTTCTACGAGCAGTACTTC.

This clone showed up just a few times. This chain uses TRBV2 with TRBJ2-1; 10 positions agree with TRBD1. The germline gives CDR1 SNHLY, CDR2 FYNNEI. The trim removed 0 bases at V and 2 bases at J, leaving 4 bases unmatched. The CDR3 is made up of 17 amino acids. CDR3 protein: CASSEAGGQGAYNEQFF. DNA of the CDR3: TGTGCCAGCAGTGAAGCCGGAGGACAGGGGGCCTACAATGAGCAGTTCTTC.